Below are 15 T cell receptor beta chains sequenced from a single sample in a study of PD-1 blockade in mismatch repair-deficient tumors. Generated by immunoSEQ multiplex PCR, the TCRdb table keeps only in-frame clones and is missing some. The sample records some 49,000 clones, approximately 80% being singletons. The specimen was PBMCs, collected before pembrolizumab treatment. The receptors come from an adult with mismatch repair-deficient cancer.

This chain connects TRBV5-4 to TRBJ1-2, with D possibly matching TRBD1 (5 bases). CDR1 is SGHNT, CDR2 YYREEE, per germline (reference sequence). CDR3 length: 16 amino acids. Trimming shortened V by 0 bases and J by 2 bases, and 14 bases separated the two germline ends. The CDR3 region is CASSLARSGDNYGYTF. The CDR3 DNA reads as TGTGCCAGCAGCTTGGCCCGATCGGGGGACAACTATGGCTACACCTTC. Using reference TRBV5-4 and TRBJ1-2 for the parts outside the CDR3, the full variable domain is ETGVTQSPTHLIKTRGQQVTLRCSSQSGHNTVSWYQQALGQGPQFIFQYYREEENGRGNFPPRFSGLQFPNYSSELNVNALELDDSALYLCASSLARSGDNYGYTFGSGTRLTVV.

In nucleotides, the CDR3 is TGTGCCAGCAGCTTAGCCCCAACAGGGGCCGGAGCAACTAATGAAAAACTGTTTTTT. Protein: CASSLAPTGAGATNEKLFF. V usage is TRBV7-2 and J usage is TRBJ1-4, with 7 bases that match TRBD1. The CDR3 length is 19 residues. Germline loops: CDR1 SGHTA, CDR2 FQGNSA. V shed 0 bases, J shed 0 bases, and the junction held 10 bases outside the gene matches.

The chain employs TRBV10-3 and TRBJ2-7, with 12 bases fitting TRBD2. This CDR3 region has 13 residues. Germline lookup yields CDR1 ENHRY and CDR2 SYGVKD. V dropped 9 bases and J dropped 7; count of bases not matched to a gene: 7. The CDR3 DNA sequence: TGTGCCATTTCTAGCGGGAGGGCCCAGGAGCAGTACTTC. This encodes CAISSGRAQEQYF.

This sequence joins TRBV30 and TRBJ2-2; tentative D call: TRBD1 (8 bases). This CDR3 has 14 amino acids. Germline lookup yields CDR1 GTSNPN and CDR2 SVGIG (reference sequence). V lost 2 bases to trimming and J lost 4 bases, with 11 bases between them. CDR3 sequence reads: CAWSNRGGTGELFF. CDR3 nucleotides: TGTGCCTGGAGTAACAGGGGGGGCACCGGGGAGCTGTTTTTT.

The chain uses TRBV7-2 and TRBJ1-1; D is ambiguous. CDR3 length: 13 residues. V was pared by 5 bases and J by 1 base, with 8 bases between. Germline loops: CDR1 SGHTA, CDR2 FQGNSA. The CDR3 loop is CASSLGKNTEAFF. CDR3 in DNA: TGTGCCAGCAGCCTCGGGAAGAACACTGAAGCTTTCTTT.

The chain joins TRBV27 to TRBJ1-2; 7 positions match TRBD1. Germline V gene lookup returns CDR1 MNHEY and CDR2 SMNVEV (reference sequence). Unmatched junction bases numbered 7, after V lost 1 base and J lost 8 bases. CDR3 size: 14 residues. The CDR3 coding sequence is TGTGCCAGCAGTTTATTAGGGGGCGTCCTGGGCTACACCTTC. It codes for CASSLLGGVLGYTF.

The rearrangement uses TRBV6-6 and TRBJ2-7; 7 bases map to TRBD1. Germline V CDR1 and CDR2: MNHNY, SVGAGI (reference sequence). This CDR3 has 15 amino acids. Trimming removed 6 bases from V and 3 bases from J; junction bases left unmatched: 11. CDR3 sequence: CASRPKGGAFYEQYF. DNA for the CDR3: TGTGCCAGCAGGCCGAAAGGGGGCGCTTTCTACGAGCAGTACTTC.

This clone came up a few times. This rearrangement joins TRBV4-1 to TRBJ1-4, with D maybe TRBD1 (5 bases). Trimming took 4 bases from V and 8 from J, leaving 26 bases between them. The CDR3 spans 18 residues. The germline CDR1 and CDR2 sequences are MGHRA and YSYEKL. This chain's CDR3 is CASSLSIAPGPGAEKLFF. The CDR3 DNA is TGCGCCAGCAGCCTCTCAATCGCGCCGGGACCCGGGGCCGAAAAACTGTTTTTT.

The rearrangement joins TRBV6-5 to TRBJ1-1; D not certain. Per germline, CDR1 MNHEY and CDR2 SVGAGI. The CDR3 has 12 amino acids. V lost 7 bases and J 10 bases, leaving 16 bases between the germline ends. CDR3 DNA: TGTGCCAGCACCGATCAGCAGTCACGAGCTTTCTTT. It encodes CASTDQQSRAFF.

Here the CDR3 reads CASSLSGLGNEQFF. The CDR3 DNA reads TGTGCCAGCAGTTTATCGGGACTAGGGAATGAGCAGTTCTTC. The chain uses TRBV27 and TRBJ2-1; 8 nucleotides line up with TRBD2. V trimming: 0 bases; J trimming: 7 bases; junction bases outside the gene matches: 2. The germline V gene has CDR1 MNHEY and CDR2 SMNVEV (reference sequence). The CDR3 has 14 residues.

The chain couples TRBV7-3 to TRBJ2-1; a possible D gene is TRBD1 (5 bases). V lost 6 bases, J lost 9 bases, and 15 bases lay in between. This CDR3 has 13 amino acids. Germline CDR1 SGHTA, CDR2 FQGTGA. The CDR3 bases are TGTGCCAGCAGGCCCCAGGGCGGAGCTGAGCAGTTCTTC. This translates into CASRPQGGAEQFF.

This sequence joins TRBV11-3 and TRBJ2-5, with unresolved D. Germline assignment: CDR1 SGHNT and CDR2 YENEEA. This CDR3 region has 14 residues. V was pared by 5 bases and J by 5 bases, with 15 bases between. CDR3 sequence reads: CASSDHIPGETQYF. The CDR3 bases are TGTGCCAGCAGCGACCATATCCCCGGGGAGACCCAGTACTTC. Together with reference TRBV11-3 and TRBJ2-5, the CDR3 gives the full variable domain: EAGVVQSPRYKIIEKKQPVAFWCNPISGHNTLYWYLQNLGQGPELLIRYENEEAVDDSQLPKDRFSAERLKGVDSTLKIQPAELGDSAVYLCASSDHIPGETQYFGPGTRLLVL.

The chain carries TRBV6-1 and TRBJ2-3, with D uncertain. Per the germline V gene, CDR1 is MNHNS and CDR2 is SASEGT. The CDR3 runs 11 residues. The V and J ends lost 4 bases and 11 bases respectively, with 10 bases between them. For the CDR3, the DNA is TGTGCCAGCAGTGTGATGATCGGGCAGTATTTT. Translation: CASSVMIGQYF.

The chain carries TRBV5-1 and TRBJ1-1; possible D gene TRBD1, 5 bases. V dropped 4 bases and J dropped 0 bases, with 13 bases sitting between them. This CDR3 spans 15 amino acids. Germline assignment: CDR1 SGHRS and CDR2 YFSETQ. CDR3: CASSPNRGVNTEAFF. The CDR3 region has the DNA TGCGCCAGCAGCCCTAACAGAGGGGTGAACACTGAAGCTTTCTTT.

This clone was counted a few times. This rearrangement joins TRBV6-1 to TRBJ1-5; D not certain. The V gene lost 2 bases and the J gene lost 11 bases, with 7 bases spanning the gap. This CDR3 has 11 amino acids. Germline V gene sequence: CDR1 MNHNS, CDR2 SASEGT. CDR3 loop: CASSELGSQHF. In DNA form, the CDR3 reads TGTGCCAGCAGTGAACTTGGTTCCCAGCATTTT.